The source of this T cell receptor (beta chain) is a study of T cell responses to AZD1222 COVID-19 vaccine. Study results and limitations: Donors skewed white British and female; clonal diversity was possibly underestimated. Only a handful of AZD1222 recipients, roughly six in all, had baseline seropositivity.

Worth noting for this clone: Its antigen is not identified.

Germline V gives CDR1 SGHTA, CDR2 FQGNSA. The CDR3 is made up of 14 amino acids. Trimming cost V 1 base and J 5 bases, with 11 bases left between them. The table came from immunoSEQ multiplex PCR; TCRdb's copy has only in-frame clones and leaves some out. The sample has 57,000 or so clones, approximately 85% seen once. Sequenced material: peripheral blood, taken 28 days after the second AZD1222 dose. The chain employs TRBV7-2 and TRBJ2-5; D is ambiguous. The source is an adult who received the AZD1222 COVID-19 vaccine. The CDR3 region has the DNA TGTGCCAGCAGCTTAGAGTCCAGCAAGGAGACCCAGTACTTC. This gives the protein CASSLESSKETQYF.